This T cell receptor beta chain was captured by sequencing in a study of T cell changes during pregnancy in multiple sclerosis. Profiling relied on immunoSEQ multiplex PCR, and the TCRdb table lists in-frame clones only, not all of them. The sample records about 32,000 clones, roughly 89% being singletons. The CDR3 sequence is 19 residues long. Trimming stripped 4 bases from V and 0 bases from J, with 21 bases between. Per the germline V gene, CDR1 is MGHRA and CDR2 is YSYEKL. This TCR was recovered from a female donor in good health, enrolled as a control in a pregnancy study. V is TRBV4-1 and J is TRBJ2-2, with D maybe TRBD1 (6 bases). Sample: CD8+ T cells from peripheral blood mononuclear cells, taken in the second trimester of pregnancy. The CDR3 coding sequence is TGCGCCAGCAGCCTCGGGTGGGACACTATATTGGCGAACACCGGGGAGCTGTTTTTT. Protein: CASSLGWDTILANTGELFF.